The sequence of this T cell receptor (beta chain) was determined in a study of graft-versus-host responses after intestinal transplantation (dated by TCRdb to the early 2020s). For the wider study: Multivisceral, liver-intestinal, or isolated intestinal transplants were received by the recipients. To identify alloreactive clones, pre-transplant mixed lymphocyte reaction products were sequenced and then compared with unstimulated pre-transplant donor and recipient T cells. A peak of at least 4% donor T cells among recipient peripheral blood mononuclear cells was the definition used for donor T cell macrochimerism. Anti-thymocyte globulin induction was given to all recipients, followed by maintenance tacrolimus and steroids for approximately 3 years. The cohort enrolled about two dozen intestinal transplant recipients including one retransplant, and a few patients lacking pretransplant specimens were excluded. Rather than going through the commercial service, samples from three later patients were sequenced in-house on an Illumina MiSeq and processed with MiXCR. After intestinal transplantation, graft-versus-host and host-versus-graft alloreactive T cell clones were followed in the graft, circulation and bone marrow using bulk TCR-beta CDR3 sequencing. Study-level results and caveats: Early after transplant, peak levels of circulating GvH clones were associated with declines in HvG clones. High GvH to HvG T cell clonal ratios were observed in the allografts of patients with donor T cell macrochimerism. Conclusions were limited by the relatively low number and heterogeneity of intestinal transplant patients. GvH clones were found in recipient bone marrow, and some of the GvH clones appeared earlier in ileal mucosa or blood, which is consistent with an intestinal mucosal origin.

The time point label of this sample denotes: cells obtained before transplantation from donor or recipient. CD3+CD4+ and CD3+CD8+ populations were FACS-sorted from unstimulated pre-transplant donor and recipient cells taken from spleen or lymph nodes. V is pruned by 7 bases and J by 2 bases, leaving 10 bases of the junction without a gene match. According to the germline V gene (reference sequence), CDR1 reads LNHDA and CDR2 reads SQIVND. Its CDR3 holds 18 amino acids, cysteine through phenylalanine. Only the CDR3 region is kept as DNA, spanning 54 bases read in frame from base 1. The library was prepared using the immunoSEQ multiplex PCR assay. For most patients, genomic DNA was isolated using the Qiagen DNeasy Blood and Tissue Kit and was shipped frozen to Adaptive Biotechnologies for TCR sequencing. For most patients, high-throughput TCR-beta CDR3 sequencing of genomic DNA was performed by Adaptive Biotechnologies. The study's own analysis went as follows. Adaptive's ImmunoSEQ software was the source of the TCR sequencing data for 18 patients, while a few other patients were processed with MiXCR and VDJtools. To correct CD4 versus CD8 sorting errors, sequences present in both subsets at a frequency ratio below 5:1 were removed. CDR3 nucleotide sequences shared between donor and recipient were removed because the origin of such sequences could not be assigned. At least 2-fold expansion over unstimulated cells and a minimum CFSE-low frequency of 0.002% (template counts) or 0.001% (read counts) were required for clones to be classified as alloreactive. Mappable clones were those detected in sequenced pre-transplant spleen, lymph node, or MLR CFSE-low populations of the donor or recipient. The cumulative frequency of alloreactive clones was calculated as a percentage of all sequences, weighted by copy number. TCRdb limited this immuneACCESS table to in-frame rearrangements with V and J called. A share of clones is missing; checked studies link under half to unresolved V genes, and the rest is unexplained. From that table come the V and J calls and clone size; the DNA was used to work out D and trimming. The sample contains around 76,000 clones, just under 95% of them found a single time. The ten most abundant clones make up over 0.4% of the sample.

A single count supports this clone. Its antigen specificity is not known. Per-base qualities were not stored, and no clone one base away is much larger. The receptor comes from a human donor who received an intestinal transplant. The sequences come from unstimulated CD8+ T cells sorted from spleen or lymph node cells, collected before intestinal transplant. This sequence uses TRBV19 and TRBJ2-2; 13 of the junction bases match TRBD2. The bases are TGTGCCAGTACCCCGACGGGACTAGCGGGAAGAAACACCGGGGAGCTGTTTTTT. Translated, it reads CASTPTGLAGRNTGELFF. When the CDR3 is completed using the reference TRBV19 and TRBJ2-2 genes on either side, the full variable domain is DGGITQSPKYLFRKEGQNVTLSCEQNLNHDAMYWYRQDPGQGLRLIYYSQIVNDFQKGDIAEGYSVSREKKESFPLTVTSAQKNPTAFYLCASTPTGLAGRNTGELFFGEGSRLTVL.